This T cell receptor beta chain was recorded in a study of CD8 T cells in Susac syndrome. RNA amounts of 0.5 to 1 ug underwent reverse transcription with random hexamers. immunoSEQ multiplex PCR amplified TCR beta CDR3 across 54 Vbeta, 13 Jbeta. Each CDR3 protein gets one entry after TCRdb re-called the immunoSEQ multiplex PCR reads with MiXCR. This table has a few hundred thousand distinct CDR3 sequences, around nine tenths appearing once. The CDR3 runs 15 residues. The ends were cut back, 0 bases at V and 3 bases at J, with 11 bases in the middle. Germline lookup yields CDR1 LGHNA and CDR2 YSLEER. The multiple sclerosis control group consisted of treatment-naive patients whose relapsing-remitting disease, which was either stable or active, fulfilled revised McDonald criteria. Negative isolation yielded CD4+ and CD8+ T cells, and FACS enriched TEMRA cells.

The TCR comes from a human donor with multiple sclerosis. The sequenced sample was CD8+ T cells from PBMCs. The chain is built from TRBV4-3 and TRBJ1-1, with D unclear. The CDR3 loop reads CASSQDGSEYTEAFF. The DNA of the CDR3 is TGCGCCAGCAGCCAAGATGGCTCGGAATACACTGAAGCTTTCTTT.